These 19 T cell receptor beta chains share one sample of origin, sequenced in a study of T cells in Graves' hyperthyroidism and ophthalmopathy. There were TCR beta CDR3 regions amplified from RNA transcripts. Carried out on the TCR CDR3, a first-round RT-PCR used the HTBI primer set. Each CDR3 protein gets one entry after TCRdb re-called the multiplex PCR reads with MiXCR. Altogether roughly 510,000 distinct CDR3 sequences are present, under 25% being singletons, with the ten largest covering 26%. The sequencing sample was made of blood. These receptor sequences come from a man younger than 30 with Graves' hyperthyroidism.

Of note for this clonotype: Since a much larger clone is just one base distant, this may be a read error. This chain uses TRBV7-2 with TRBJ2-5; TRBD2 agrees at 13 bases. The CDR3 runs to 16 residues. Germline V gene lookup returns CDR1 SGHTA and CDR2 FQGNSA. The chain's CDR3 is CASSPTRGLAGETKYF. The CDR3, as DNA: TGTGCCAGCAGCCCGACCCGAGGACTAGCGGGGGAGACCAAGTACTTC.

This clonotype was seen a few times. V and J are TRBV2 and TRBJ1-6; TRBD1 matches 7 bases. Trimming took 4 bases from V and 9 from J; bases not matched to a gene: 9. The CDR3 covers 15 residues. The germline CDR1 and CDR2 sequences are SNHLY and FYNNEI. Written as DNA, the CDR3 is TGTGCCAGCAGTGCGTCGACAGGGTCGGGTTCACCCCTCCACTTT. Translated, it gives CASSASTGSGSPLHF.

This clonotype was observed a handful of times. The gene calls are TRBV6-5 and TRBJ2-3, with TRBD2 as a possible D gene (6 bases). The CDR3 totals 16 residues. Germline CDR1 is MNHEY and CDR2 is SVGAGI. Between the trimmed V and J ends, which lost 0 bases and 2 bases, there was a span of 12 bases. The CDR3 protein is CASSYSGIAVTDTQYF. Written as DNA, the CDR3 is TGTGCCAGCAGTTACTCCGGAATAGCGGTCACAGATACGCAGTATTTT.

The chain carries TRBV3-1 and TRBJ1-1; D is undetermined. This CDR3 comprises 13 residues. Trimming left V 4 bases short and J 1 base short, with 7 bases between. CDR1 and CDR2 from the germline V gene are LGHDT and YNNKEL (reference sequence). The CDR3 loop reads CASSPIENTEAFF. CDR3 DNA: TGTGCCAGCAGCCCGATCGAGAACACTGAAGCTTTCTTT.

This clonotype was counted between two and nine times. V and J are TRBV30 and TRBJ1-6; no firm D call. V dropped 2 bases and J dropped 5 bases, with 7 bases sitting between them. This CDR3 region has 13 residues. Germline lookup yields CDR1 GTSNPN and CDR2 SVGIG (reference sequence). In DNA, the CDR3 is TGTGCCTGGAGTCGGAAGAATAATTCACCCCTCCACTTT. It is translated as CAWSRKNNSPLHF.

This clonotype appeared a few times. The rearrangement uses TRBV28 and TRBJ1-2; TRBD1 matches 9 bases. V shed 5 bases and J 8 bases; nucleotides not matched to a gene: 12. CDR1 and CDR2 (germline): MDHEN, SYDVKM. The CDR3 is made up of 15 amino acids. The CDR3 region has the DNA TGTGCCAGCAGTCCACCGACAGGGGGGACGGACGGCTACACCTTC. It translates to CASSPPTGGTDGYTF.

At least ten counts were recorded for this clonotype. This chain links TRBV20-1 with TRBJ1-2, with D possibly TRBD1 on 5 matching bases. Germline CDR1 reads DFQATT; CDR2 reads SNEGSKA (reference sequence). The V end lost 5 bases, the J end lost 4 bases, and 17 bases lay between the germline ends. The CDR3 extends over 14 amino acids. CDR3 coding DNA: TGCAGTGCTGAGGAGACAGAGGGCCTCTATGGCTACACCTTC. Amino acids: CSAEETEGLYGYTF.

This clonotype has a count of ten or more. CDR3 amino acids: CASSFAQTQETQYF. The CDR3 DNA follows: TGTGCCAGCAGTTTTGCTCAGACCCAAGAGACCCAGTACTTC. The genes are TRBV12-3 or TRBV12-4 and TRBJ2-5; D unresolved. The CDR3 has 14 amino acids. V shed 3 bases and J shed 1 base, with 9 bases lying between them.

The sample holds many counts of this clonotype. The chain combines TRBV12-3 or TRBV12-4 with TRBJ1-2; 7 positions agree with TRBD1. The ends lost 6 bases at V and 4 bases at J; junction bases unmatched: 5. The CDR3 is 13 residues long. In nucleotides, the CDR3 is TGTGCCAGCAGCCCCCGGGACAGCTATGGCTACACCTTC. Its protein product is CASSPRDSYGYTF.

This clonotype has a count of ten or more. This chain links TRBV11-1 with TRBJ2-7; TRBD1 matches 10 bases. Per germline, CDR1 SGHAT and CDR2 FQDESV (reference sequence). The CDR3 spans 16 residues. V lost 4 bases to trimming and J lost 4 bases; unmatched junction nucleotides: 10. The CDR3 reads CASSSSDRGLWYEQYF. For the CDR3, the DNA is TGTGCCAGCAGCTCCTCAGACAGGGGGCTTTGGTACGAGCAGTACTTC. Complete variable domain (other parts from reference TRBV11-1 and TRBJ2-7): EAEVAQSPRYKITEKSQAVAFWCDPISGHATLYWYRQILGQGPELLVQFQDESVVDDSQLPKDRFSAERLKGVDSTLKIQPAELGDSAMYLCASSSSDRGLWYEQYFGPGTRLTVT.

The CDR3 nucleotides are TGTGCCAGCAGCTTTATGGGGTCCGAGCAGTACTTC. Its protein product is CASSFMGSEQYF. This chain joins TRBV7-9 and TRBJ2-7; no clear D. The germline V gene encodes CDR1 SEHNR and CDR2 FQNEAQ (reference sequence). The CDR3 spans 12 residues. The ends were cut back, 3 bases at V and 6 bases at J, with 9 bases in the middle.

The chain couples TRBV20-1 to TRBJ1-5; a weak D match, TRBD1 (5 bases). This CDR3 is 14 amino acids long. The V and J ends lost 3 bases and 2 bases respectively, with 11 bases between them. CDR1 is DFQATT and CDR2 is SNEGSKA in the germline V gene (reference sequence). Here the CDR3 reads CSASRAGGNQPQHF. CDR3 nucleotides: TGCAGTGCTAGCCGAGCGGGGGGCAATCAGCCCCAGCATTTT.

The V call is TRBV6-1, the J call TRBJ2-7; D remains ambiguous. CDR1 MNHNS and CDR2 SASEGT come from the germline V gene. V lost 5 bases and J lost 2, with 10 bases in between. The CDR3 is made up of 13 amino acids. The CDR3 reads CASSTNLPYEQYF. CDR3 DNA: TGTGCCAGCAGTACCAACTTACCCTACGAGCAGTACTTC.

This chain joins TRBV6-1 and TRBJ2-2; possible D gene TRBD1, 5 bases. CDR3 size: 13 residues. The V gene lost 6 bases and the J gene lost 5 bases, with 10 bases spanning the gap. Germline V CDR1 and CDR2: MNHNS, SASEGT. The chain's CDR3 is CASRGHQTGELFF. CDR3 in DNA: TGTGCCAGCAGAGGACACCAGACCGGGGAGCTGTTTTTT.

This chain connects TRBV4-1 to TRBJ1-1; D gene uncertain. Germline loops: CDR1 MGHRA, CDR2 YSYEKL. The CDR3 spans 16 residues. The germline V and J ends were trimmed by 4 bases and 0 bases, with 15 bases remaining between them. The CDR3 bases are TGCGCCAGCAGCCGAAGGGATAGAAGAGTGAACACTGAAGCTTTCTTT. Amino acid sequence: CASSRRDRRVNTEAFF.

This clonotype was counted many times. V gene TRBV27 combines with J gene TRBJ1-2; possible D gene TRBD1, 5 bases. This CDR3 contains 13 residues. V gave up 6 bases and J gave up 4 bases, with 12 bases separating them. Germline V lookup: CDR1 MNHEY, CDR2 SMNVEV (reference sequence). The CDR3 DNA reads TGTGCCAGCAGGAGACGGGACCTCTATGGCTACACCTTC. Encoded protein: CASRRRDLYGYTF.

V gene TRBV14 combines with J gene TRBJ1-1; TRBD1 agrees at 10 bases. J lost 11 bases, V lost 2 bases, and 8 bases had no gene match. The length of the CDR3 is 14 residues. Per germline, CDR1 SGHDN and CDR2 FVKESK. The DNA of the CDR3 is TGTGCCAGCAGCCAAAATCTTTTGGGACAGGGGGCTTTCTTT. Amino acid sequence: CASSQNLLGQGAFF.

This clonotype was detected many times. The V gene is TRBV28, the J gene TRBJ1-2; D ambiguous. Germline CDR1 MDHEN, CDR2 SYDVKM. The CDR3 has 13 amino acids. The V end was cut by 7 bases, the J end by 8 bases, with 17 bases between. The CDR3 nucleotides read TGTGCCAGCAATCGTGTTTTACTTGGGGGCTACACCTTC. This encodes CASNRVLLGGYTF.

V gene TRBV5-1 combines with J gene TRBJ2-7, with D perhaps assigned TRBD1 or TRBD2 (6 bases each). The ends were cut back, 10 bases at V and 0 bases at J, with 20 bases in the middle. The CDR3 is made up of 15 amino acids. The germline V gene encodes CDR1 SGHRS and CDR2 YFSETQ. CDR3 sequence reads: CASSKGGTTSYEQYF. As DNA, the CDR3 is TGCGCCTCTTCGAAGGGCGGGACAACCTCCTACGAGCAGTACTTC.